One and the same sample provided the 12 T cell receptor beta chains below, sequenced in a study of T-cell reconstitution after alpha-beta-depleted transplantation in children (dated by TCRdb to the mid-2010s). Library construction relied on PCR. The run used an Illumina HiSeq 2500. Molecular barcoding was employed in the preparation of TCR libraries, with unique molecular identifiers being used to normalize TCRbeta repertoire quantification. TCRdb passed the public sequencing reads through fastp at Q25 and MiXCR, retaining productive beta sequences. Rows are unified per CDR3 protein, each entry keeping the most common DNA and genes. This sample holds about 230,000 distinct CDR3 sequences; around 9.7% were observed only once. The ten largest clones capture over 4.5% of the sample. Sequenced here: PBMCs from the stem cell graft donor, sampled from the stem cell graft. Receptors originate from a human donor who donated a stem cell graft to a child with SCID.

This clonotype has a count of ten or more. V gene TRBV5-1 combines with J gene TRBJ1-4; D may be TRBD1 (6 bases). The CDR3 totals 16 residues. The V gene lost 1 base and the J gene lost 3 bases, with 13 bases spanning the gap. Germline V gene sequence: CDR1 SGHRS, CDR2 YFSETQ. The CDR3 spells CASSLLPAGANEKLFF. The CDR3 DNA reads as TGCGCCAGCAGCTTGCTTCCGGCAGGGGCTAATGAAAAACTGTTTTTT.

This clonotype showed up many times. V is TRBV20-1 and J is TRBJ2-7; possibly TRBD1 for D (6 bases). With 1 base removed from V and 3 bases from J, the gap between germline ends came to 13 bases. Germline CDR1 is DFQATT and CDR2 is SNEGSKA (reference sequence). There are 14 residues in the CDR3. CDR3 sequence (DNA): TGCAGTGCTAGAGCTCAGGGGCCCTTCTACGAGCAGTACTTC. Translated: CSARAQGPFYEQYF.

This clonotype was detected ten times or more. CDR3 sequence reads: CASSPLETPTGAFF. The CDR3 coding sequence is TGTGCCAGCTCACCACTCGAGACCCCTACCGGCGCTTTCTTT. The rearrangement joins TRBV18 to TRBJ1-1; no firm D call. The CDR3 spans 14 residues. Germline CDR1 is KGHSH and CDR2 is LQKENI. Trimming took 1 base from V and 11 from J, leaving 17 bases between them.

This clonotype appeared many times. J is TRBJ2-2 and V is TRBV20-1; D possibly matches TRBD1 or TRBD2 (5 bases each). The CDR3 contains 15 residues. V dropped 2 bases and J dropped 2 bases, with 12 bases sitting between them. Germline values: CDR1 DFQATT, CDR2 SNEGSKA (reference sequence). The CDR3 protein is CSARSPGRNTGELFF. CDR3 sequence (DNA): TGCAGTGCTAGATCCCCAGGGAGAAACACCGGGGAGCTGTTTTTT.

This clonotype was seen at least ten times. J is TRBJ2-3 and V is TRBV7-9; TRBD1 agrees at 7 bases. The V gene's germline CDR1 is SEHNR and CDR2 FQNEAQ (reference sequence). With V trimmed by 6 bases and J by 1 base, 13 bases remained unmatched. This CDR3 comprises 17 residues. CDR3 sequence reads: CASSRPGIQGRTDTQYF. CDR3 DNA: TGTGCCAGCAGTCGACCCGGGATACAGGGGCGCACAGATACGCAGTATTTT. The whole variable domain, remainder taken from reference TRBV7-9 and TRBJ2-3, is DTGVSQNPRHKITKRGQNVTFRCDPISEHNRLYWYRQTLGQGPEFLTYFQNEAQLEKSRLLSDRFSAERPKGSFSTLEIQRTEQGDSAMYLCASSRPGIQGRTDTQYFGPGTRLTVL.

The chain joins TRBV7-6 to TRBJ2-3; D is ambiguous. Germline-derived CDR1 and CDR2 are SGHVS and FNYEAQ. The CDR3 runs to 15 residues. The ends were cut back, 1 base at V and 2 bases at J, with 10 bases in the middle. CDR3 DNA: TGTGCCAGCAGCTTAGGTTTCAGCCCCACAGATACGCAGTATTTT. As protein: CASSLGFSPTDTQYF.

This clonotype was counted ten times or more. The CDR3 protein is CASSFRDSRSPNTEAFF. In nucleotides, the CDR3 is TGTGCCAGCAGTTTCCGGGACAGTCGAAGTCCTAACACTGAAGCTTTCTTT. The chain uses TRBV28 and TRBJ1-1, with TRBD1 identical over 7 bases. The CDR3 has 17 residues. Germline V gene sequence: CDR1 MDHEN, CDR2 SYDVKM. J lost 2 bases, V lost 3 bases, and 12 bases had no gene match.

This clonotype has a count of ten or more. The chain recombines TRBV12-3 or TRBV12-4 with TRBJ1-1; D is perhaps TRBD1 (5 bases). V lost 5 bases and J 1 base, leaving 11 bases between the germline ends. The CDR3 consists of 14 residues. This chain's CDR3 is CASSPGPPNTEAFF. The CDR3 DNA reads as TGTGCCAGCAGTCCGGGACCTCCGAACACTGAAGCTTTCTTT.

This clonotype was counted ten times or more. The chain recombines TRBV5-1 with TRBJ1-1, with TRBD1 as a possible D gene (6 bases). Germline V CDR1 and CDR2: SGHRS, YFSETQ. CDR3 length equals 14 residues. The germline V and J ends were trimmed by 2 bases and 4 bases, with 12 bases remaining between them. The CDR3 nucleotides are TGCGCCAGCAGCTTTCGGGGGGCGAGCACTGAAGCTTTCTTT. Translation gives CASSFRGASTEAFF.

Of note for this clonotype: A much more abundant neighbour one base away suggests this may be a read error. The gene calls are TRBV4-3 and TRBJ2-4; D not certain. The CDR3 sequence is 14 residues long. Germline V gene sequence: CDR1 LGHNA, CDR2 YSLEER. The CDR3 bases are TGCGCCAGCAGCCAAGATACAGTCTCAACCATTCAGTGCTTC. It is translated as CASSQDTVSTIQCF.

In this sample, this clonotype turned up many times. The chain couples TRBV29-1 to TRBJ1-4, with TRBD1 as a possible D gene (5 bases). The ends were cut back, 4 bases at V and 7 bases at J, with 13 bases in the middle. Germline-derived CDR1 and CDR2 are SQVTM and ANQGSEA. The CDR3 spans 13 residues. The CDR3 loop is CSVVRGSGEKLFF. For the CDR3, the DNA is TGCAGCGTTGTAAGGGGAAGCGGTGAAAAACTGTTTTTT.

This chain joins TRBV24-1 and TRBJ1-5; no clear D. The CDR3 has 11 amino acids. Per the germline V gene, CDR1 is KGHDR and CDR2 is SFDVKD. V gave up 5 bases and J gave up 6 bases, with 4 bases separating them. The CDR3 DNA sequence: TGTGCCACCAGTGGTGGTCAGCCCCAGCATTTT. Protein product: CATSGGQPQHF.